This T cell receptor beta chain is from a study of breast tumors, draining lymph nodes, adjacent tissues. Study-level results: Tumor and nontumor repertoires were significantly more similar in luminal-like than in basal-like breast cancer. Tumor repertoires ranked between lymph nodes and nontumor tissue in diversity, with V and J gene preferences. Data fit most tumor T cells coming from lymph node, expanding in tumor.

Deletions cut 7 bases from V and 9 bases from J, with 13 bases between. Germline V CDR1 and CDR2: SEHNR, FQNEAQ (reference sequence). The CDR3 totals 13 residues. A remark on this clonotype: As yet, its antigen is unknown.

TCRdb re-derived calls from the multiplex PCR reads in MiXCR, one entry per CDR3 protein. The sample lists around 70,000 distinct CDR3 sequences, roughly two fifths seen once, with about 8.4% in the top ten. The sequenced material came from breast tumor tissue. The chain links TRBV7-9 to TRBJ1-6; tentatively, D is TRBD1 (5 bases). This clonotype originated in a female donor with breast cancer. Some clones in this sample may be carry-over from other donors' samples. DNA for the CDR3: TGTGCCAGCACGGATGTTCAGGGTTCACCCCTCCACTTT. Translation gives CASTDVQGSPLHF.